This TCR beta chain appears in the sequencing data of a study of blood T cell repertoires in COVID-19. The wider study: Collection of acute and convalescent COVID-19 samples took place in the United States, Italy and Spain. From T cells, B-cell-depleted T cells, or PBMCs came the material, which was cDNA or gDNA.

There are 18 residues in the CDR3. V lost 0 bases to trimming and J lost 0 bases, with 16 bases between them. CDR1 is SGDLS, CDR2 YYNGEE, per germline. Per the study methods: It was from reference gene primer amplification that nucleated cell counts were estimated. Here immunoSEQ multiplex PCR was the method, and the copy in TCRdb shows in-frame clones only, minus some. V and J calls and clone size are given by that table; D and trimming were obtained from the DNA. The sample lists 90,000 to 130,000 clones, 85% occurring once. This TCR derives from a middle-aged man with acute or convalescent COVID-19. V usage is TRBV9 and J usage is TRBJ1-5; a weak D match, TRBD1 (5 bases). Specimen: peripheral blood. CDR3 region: CASSVGRQGGVSNQPQHF. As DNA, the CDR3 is TGTGCCAGCAGCGTAGGACGGCAGGGCGGGGTTAGCAATCAGCCCCAGCATTTT.